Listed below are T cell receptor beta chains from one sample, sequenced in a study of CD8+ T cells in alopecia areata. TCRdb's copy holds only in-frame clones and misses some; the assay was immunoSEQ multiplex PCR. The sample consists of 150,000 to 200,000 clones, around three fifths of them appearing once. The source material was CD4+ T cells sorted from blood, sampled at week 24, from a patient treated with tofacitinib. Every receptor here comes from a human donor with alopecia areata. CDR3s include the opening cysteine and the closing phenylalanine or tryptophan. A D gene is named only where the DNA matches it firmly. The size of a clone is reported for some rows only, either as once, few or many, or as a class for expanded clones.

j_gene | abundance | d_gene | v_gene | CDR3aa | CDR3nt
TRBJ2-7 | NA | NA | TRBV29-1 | CSVTAPYEQYF | TGCAGCGTGACAGCACCCTACGAGCAGTACTTC
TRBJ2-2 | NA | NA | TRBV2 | CAKGRDTGELFF | TGTGCCAAAGGACGGGACACCGGGGAGCTGTTTTTT
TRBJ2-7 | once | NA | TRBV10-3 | CAIRPSISLGAYEQYF | TGTGCCATCAGACCATCTATTTCGCTGGGGGCCTACGAGCAGTACTTC
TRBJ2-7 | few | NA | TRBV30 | CAWSRRGRGEQYF | TGTGCCTGGAGTCGGAGAGGGCGTGGGGAGCAGTACTTC
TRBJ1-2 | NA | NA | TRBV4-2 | CASSQDLAEQYGYTF | TGTGCCAGCAGCCAAGATCTGGCAGAACAGTATGGCTACACCTTC
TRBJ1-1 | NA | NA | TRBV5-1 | CASSKQGGEAFF | TGCGCCAGCAGCAAACAGGGTGGGGAAGCTTTCTTT
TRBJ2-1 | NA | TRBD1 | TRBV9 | CASSVAKDRVNEQFF | TGTGCCAGCAGCGTAGCTAAGGACAGGGTCAATGAGCAGTTCTTC
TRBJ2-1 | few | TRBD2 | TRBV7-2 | CASSLGLAGSSQFF | TGTGCCAGCAGCTTAGGTCTAGCGGGTTCTTCGCAGTTCTTC
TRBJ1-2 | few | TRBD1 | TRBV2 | CASSGDRVDGYTF | TGTGCCAGCAGTGGAGACAGGGTCGATGGCTACACCTTC
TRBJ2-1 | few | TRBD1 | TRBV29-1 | CSVSAGTGGTDEQFF | TGCAGCGTTTCCGCCGGGACAGGGGGCACCGATGAGCAGTTCTTC
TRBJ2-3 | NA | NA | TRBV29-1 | CSVYEGRSTDTQYF | TGCAGCGTGTACGAGGGTCGGAGCACAGATACGCAGTATTTT
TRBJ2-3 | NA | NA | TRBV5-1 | CASSLNGGPSTDTQYF | TGCGCCAGCAGCTTGAACGGGGGGCCTAGCACAGATACGCAGTATTTT
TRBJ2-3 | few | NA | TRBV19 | CASGSSTATDTQYF | TGTGCCAGTGGGTCGAGCACCGCGACAGATACGCAGTATTTT
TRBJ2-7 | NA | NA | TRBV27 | CASSLSAGSYEQYF | TGTGCCAGCAGTTTATCTGCCGGTTCCTACGAGCAGTACTTC
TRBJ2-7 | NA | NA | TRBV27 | CASSLRVRDEQYF | TGTGCCAGCAGTTTAAGGGTCAGGGACGAGCAGTACTTC
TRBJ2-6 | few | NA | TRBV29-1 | CSVGADRSGANVLTF | TGCAGCGTTGGGGCAGACCGCTCTGGGGCCAACGTCCTGACTTTC
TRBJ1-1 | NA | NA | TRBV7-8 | CASSPPKGLNTEAFF | TGTGCCAGCAGCCCCCCGAAAGGCCTCAACACTGAAGCTTTCTTT
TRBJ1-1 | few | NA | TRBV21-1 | CASSKEQQQGANTEAFF | TGTGCCAGCAGCAAAGAACAGCAACAGGGGGCGAACACTGAAGCTTTCTTT
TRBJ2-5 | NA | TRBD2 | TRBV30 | CAWRLAGKQETQYF | TGTGCCTGGAGACTAGCGGGCAAACAAGAGACCCAGTACTTC
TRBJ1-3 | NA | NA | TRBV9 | CASSVGSYGSGNTIYF | TGTGCCAGCAGCGTAGGGTCTTACGGCTCTGGAAACACCATATATTTT
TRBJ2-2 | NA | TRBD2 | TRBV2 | CASSRGDNTGELFF | TGTGCCAGCAGTCGGGGGGACAACACCGGGGAGCTGTTTTTT
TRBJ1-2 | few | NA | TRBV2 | CASSETDRGGGYTF | TGTGCCAGCAGTGAAACCGACCGAGGGGGTGGCTACACCTTC
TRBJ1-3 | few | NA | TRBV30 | CASAGHNSGNTIYF | TGTGCCTCGGCGGGTCACAACTCTGGAAACACCATATATTTT